The 24 T cell receptor beta chains reported below all come from one sample, sequenced in a study of T-cell memory formation after mild COVID-19. Via MiXCR, TCRdb re-called the 5' RACE reads, giving one row per CDR3 protein. Among under 350,000 distinct CDR3 sequences listed, around 16% were seen once. Sequenced: PBMCs or a T cell subset sorted from them (not recorded which). The receptors originated from a man aged 18 to 35 who had mild COVID-19 (a few samples of this study predate the infection). Cell type and time point are not known.

This clonotype was picked up many times. The chain couples TRBV6-5 to TRBJ1-2, with a weak D call TRBD1 (5 bases). V shed 5 bases and J shed 2 bases, with 9 bases lying between them. This CDR3 contains 13 residues. Germline V lookup: CDR1 MNHEY, CDR2 SVGAGI. CDR3 amino acids: CASSLDSNYGYTF. The CDR3 DNA reads as TGTGCCAGCAGTCTAGACAGCAACTATGGCTACACCTTC.

With regard to this clonotype: A junction end diverges from the germline sequence, so it may reflect a read error. Here the CDR3 reads CSARDRDWNNQPQHF. For the CDR3, the DNA is TGCAGTGCAAGAGACAGGGATTGGAACAATCAGCCCCAGCATTTT. The gene calls are TRBV20-1 and TRBJ1-5; 7 nucleotides match TRBD1. This CDR3 has 15 residues. CDR1 and CDR2 from the germline V gene are DFQATT and SNEGSKA (reference sequence).

The rearrangement links TRBV3-1 to TRBJ1-4; no reliable D call. Germline V gene sequence: CDR1 LGHDT, CDR2 YNNKEL (reference sequence). V lost 4 bases and J lost 2, with 11 bases in between. CDR3 length equals 15 residues. The CDR3, as DNA: TGTGCCAGCAGCCCTATGATGTCGACTAATGAAAAACTGTTTTTT. Translated, it gives CASSPMMSTNEKLFF.

The V gene is TRBV20-1, the J gene TRBJ2-1; TRBD2 might be the D (7 bases). This CDR3 is built from 14 residues. The ends were cut back, 3 bases at V and 4 bases at J, with 13 bases in the middle. CDR1 and CDR2 (germline): DFQATT, SNEGSKA (reference sequence). Here the CDR3 reads CSARWGGLYNEQFF. DNA of the CDR3: TGCAGTGCTAGGTGGGGGGGCTTATACAATGAGCAGTTCTTC.

The genes are TRBV7-9 and TRBJ2-3; TRBD2 is a possible D gene (6 bases). Looked up from germline, CDR1 is SEHNR and CDR2 is FQNEAQ (reference sequence). Trimming left V 7 bases short and J 7 bases short, with 18 bases between. The CDR3 has 14 residues. For the CDR3, the DNA is TGTGCCAGCACCCCACGGCGGGAAGAAAATACGCAGTATTTT. Translated, it gives CASTPRREENTQYF.

This clonotype was picked up a small number of times. The chain uses TRBV7-2 and TRBJ2-3; the D is unclear. This CDR3 has 14 residues. The germline gives CDR1 SGHTA, CDR2 FQGNSA. V dropped 4 bases and J dropped 4 bases, with 12 bases sitting between them. The CDR3 DNA reads as TGTGCCAGCAGCTCCCGGATCTTCGCAGATACGCAGTATTTT. Its translation: CASSSRIFADTQYF.

The V call is TRBV25-1, the J call TRBJ1-1, with a tentative D call TRBD1 (6 bases). In germline, CDR1 is MGHDK, CDR2 SYGVNS. The CDR3 sequence is 11 residues long. Trimming removed 4 bases from V and 12 bases from J, with 12 bases in between. The CDR3 sequence: CASSGGQRPFF. The CDR3 nucleotides read TGTGCCAGCAGTGGAGGACAGAGACCTTTCTTT.

In DNA, the CDR3 is TGTGCCAGCAGCTTCCCCACTAGCGGGGGGGCAGTCGGGGAGCTGTTTTTT. It codes for CASSFPTSGGAVGELFF. V is TRBV7-8 and J is TRBJ2-2; 13 nucleotides agree with TRBD2. CDR3 size: 17 residues. The germline V gene encodes CDR1 SGHVS and CDR2 FQNEAQ. V lost 3 bases to trimming and J lost 7 bases; unmatched junction nucleotides: 8.

This clonotype was detected only a few times. CDR3 region: CASSQVPGRGGNTIYF. The CDR3 DNA is TGCGCCAGCAGCCAAGTCCCCGGCAGGGGTGGAAACACCATATATTTT. This rearrangement joins TRBV4-1 to TRBJ1-3, with TRBD1 as a possible D gene (6 bases). V lost 1 base to trimming and J lost 3 bases, with 13 bases between them. This CDR3 contains 16 residues. Germline-derived CDR1 and CDR2 are MGHRA and YSYEKL.

V is TRBV4-1 and J is TRBJ1-1; no firm D call. The germline V gene encodes CDR1 MGHRA and CDR2 YSYEKL. CDR3 length: 14 amino acids. Trimming removed 2 bases from V and 0 bases from J, with 7 bases in between. CDR3 loop: CASSQYDMNTEAFF. Written as DNA, the CDR3 is TGCGCCAGCAGCCAATACGATATGAACACTGAAGCTTTCTTT.

This rearrangement joins TRBV6-1 to TRBJ2-7, with D perhaps TRBD1 (6 bases). The CDR3 spans 14 residues. With 3 bases removed from V and 2 bases from J, the gap between germline ends came to 11 bases. Germline V CDR1 and CDR2: MNHNS, SASEGT. The CDR3 here is CASSESRGPYEQYV. Written as DNA, the CDR3 is TGTGCCAGCAGTGAGAGCAGGGGACCCTACGAGCAGTACGTC.

V and J are TRBV18 and TRBJ1-1; D gene unclear. Looked up from germline, CDR1 is KGHSH and CDR2 is LQKENI. Trimming removed 0 bases at V and 1 base at J, with 6 bases between. The CDR3 length is 14 residues. CDR3 residues: CASSPPGSNTEAFF. The CDR3 DNA reads as TGTGCCAGCTCACCACCGGGATCGAACACTGAAGCTTTCTTT. Supplemented by reference TRBV18 and TRBJ1-1, the full variable domain reads NAGVMQNPRHLVRRRGQEARLRCSPMKGHSHVYWYRQLPEEGLKFMVYLQKENIIDESGMPKERFSAEFPKEGPSILRIQQVVRGDSAAYFCASSPPGSNTEAFFGQGTRLTVV.

This chain uses TRBV11-2 with TRBJ2-4, with D unclear. The CDR3 has 14 residues. With 1 base removed from V and 15 bases from J, the gap between germline ends came to 19 bases. Germline values: CDR1 SGHAT, CDR2 FQNNGV. The CDR3, as DNA: TGTGCCAGCAGCTTAGTGGGTGGCGCGGCGGTTCGGTACTTC. Protein sequence: CASSLVGGAAVRYF.

A few counts support this clonotype. This chain joins TRBV19 and TRBJ1-1; D remains ambiguous. This CDR3 has 13 residues. The germline V and J ends were trimmed by 3 bases and 4 bases, with 9 bases remaining between them. Germline CDR1 is LNHDA and CDR2 is SQIVND (reference sequence). The CDR3 DNA reads TGTGCCAGTAGTATTAGAGGAGTCACTGAAGCTTTCTTT. The encoded protein is CASSIRGVTEAFF.

CDR3 coding DNA: TGCGCCAGCAGCCTAAGTCTAGCGGGGGTGAAGACCCAGTACTTC. Translating it yields CASSLSLAGVKTQYF. This chain connects TRBV5-1 to TRBJ2-5; 10 nucleotides agree with TRBD2. This CDR3 is 15 amino acids long. The trim removed 4 bases at V and 6 bases at J, leaving 9 bases unmatched. From germline, CDR1 is SGHRS and CDR2 YFSETQ.

V usage is TRBV11-2 and J usage is TRBJ2-1; TRBD1 aligns across 8 bases. CDR3 size: 12 residues. The junction had 3 bases not matched to a gene; V was cut back by 5 bases and J by 9 bases. The V gene's germline CDR1 is SGHAT and CDR2 FQNNGV. CDR3 residues: CASSRTGPEQFF. CDR3 in DNA: TGTGCCAGCAGCCGGACAGGGCCTGAGCAGTTCTTC. The whole variable domain, filled in from reference TRBV11-2 and TRBJ2-1, reads EAGVAQSPRYKIIEKRQSVAFWCNPISGHATLYWYQQILGQGPKLLIQFQNNGVVDDSQLPKDRFSAERLKGVDSTLKIQPAKLEDSAVYLCASSRTGPEQFFGPGTRLTVL.

This clonotype was detected ten times or more. The chain uses TRBV7-2 and TRBJ1-6, with 7 bases aligning to TRBD1. The CDR3 covers 14 residues. CDR1 SGHTA and CDR2 FQGNSA come from the germline V gene. J lost 7 bases, V lost 4 bases, and 4 bases had no gene match. The CDR3 DNA sequence: TGTGCCAGCAGCTCACAGGGGCCCAATTCACCCCTCCACTTT. Translating it yields CASSSQGPNSPLHF.

The chain carries TRBV2 and TRBJ2-1; 10 bases fit TRBD2. Germline lookup yields CDR1 SNHLY and CDR2 FYNNEI. The CDR3 is 17 amino acids. V shed 3 bases, J shed 5 bases, and the junction held 10 bases outside the gene matches. The CDR3 is CASSEVGLAGGNNEQFF. For the CDR3, the DNA is TGTGCCAGCAGTGAGGTTGGTTTAGCGGGGGGAAACAATGAGCAGTTCTTC.

The V call is TRBV4-3, the J call TRBJ2-3; 14 positions agree with TRBD2. V shed 1 base and J 0 bases; nucleotides not matched to a gene: 6. The CDR3 runs 19 residues. Germline V gene data show CDR1 as LGHNA and CDR2 as YSLEER. CDR3 region: CASSQGLAGGIGSTDTQYF. CDR3 coding DNA: TGCGCCAGCAGCCAAGGACTAGCGGGGGGGATTGGTAGCACAGATACGCAGTATTTT.

This chain links TRBV2 with TRBJ2-6, with D possibly matching TRBD2 (5 bases). CDR3 length: 14 residues. Germline V gene lookup returns CDR1 SNHLY and CDR2 FYNNEI. Between the trimmed V and J ends, which lost 3 bases and 4 bases, there was a span of 7 bases. The CDR3 DNA sequence: TGTGCCAGCAGTGAGGAGCGGGGGGCCAACGTCCTGACTTTC. Its protein is CASSEERGANVLTF.

This clonotype was observed a handful of times. This chain joins TRBV27 and TRBJ2-2; D call uncertain. Trimming removed 3 bases from V and 1 base from J, with 6 bases in between. Looked up from germline, CDR1 is MNHEY and CDR2 is SMNVEV (reference sequence). CDR3 length: 14 amino acids. The CDR3 coding sequence is TGTGCCAGCAGTTTCGTGGGGAACACCGGGGAGCTGTTTTTT. Translation: CASSFVGNTGELFF.

The table lists this clonotype with a few counts. The V gene is TRBV5-1, the J gene TRBJ2-3, with D perhaps matching TRBD2 (6 bases). The germline V gene encodes CDR1 SGHRS and CDR2 YFSETQ. There are 15 residues in the CDR3. V lost 0 bases, J lost 5 bases, and 13 bases lay in between. The DNA for the CDR3 is TGCGCCAGCAGCTTGGCCCTAGCGTTTCGAGATACGCAGTATTTT. This sequence encodes CASSLALAFRDTQYF. Full variable domain (rest looked up from reference TRBV5-1 and TRBJ2-3): KAGVTQTPRYLIKTRGQQVTLSCSPISGHRSVSWYQQTPGQGLQFLFEYFSETQRNKGNFPGRFSGRQFSNSRSEMNVSTLELGDSALYLCASSLALAFRDTQYFGPGTRLTVL.

This chain links TRBV2 with TRBJ2-1; D might be TRBD2 (6 bases). Looked up from germline, CDR1 is SNHLY and CDR2 is FYNNEI. Trimming shortened V by 3 bases and J by 8 bases, and 11 bases separated the two germline ends. The CDR3 consists of 13 residues. The chain's CDR3 is CASSEMGGDEQFF. For the CDR3, the DNA is TGTGCCAGCAGTGAGATGGGCGGGGATGAGCAGTTCTTC.

This clonotype was detected a few times. V and J are TRBV4-3 and TRBJ2-5; 9 positions match TRBD2. Germline CDR1 reads LGHNA; CDR2 reads YSLEER. This CDR3 spans 15 amino acids. J was trimmed by 4 bases and V by 4 bases; bases with no gene match: 7. The CDR3 spells CASSRGGGAVETQYF. The CDR3 DNA sequence: TGCGCCAGCAGCCGAGGCGGGGGGGCAGTAGAGACCCAGTACTTC.